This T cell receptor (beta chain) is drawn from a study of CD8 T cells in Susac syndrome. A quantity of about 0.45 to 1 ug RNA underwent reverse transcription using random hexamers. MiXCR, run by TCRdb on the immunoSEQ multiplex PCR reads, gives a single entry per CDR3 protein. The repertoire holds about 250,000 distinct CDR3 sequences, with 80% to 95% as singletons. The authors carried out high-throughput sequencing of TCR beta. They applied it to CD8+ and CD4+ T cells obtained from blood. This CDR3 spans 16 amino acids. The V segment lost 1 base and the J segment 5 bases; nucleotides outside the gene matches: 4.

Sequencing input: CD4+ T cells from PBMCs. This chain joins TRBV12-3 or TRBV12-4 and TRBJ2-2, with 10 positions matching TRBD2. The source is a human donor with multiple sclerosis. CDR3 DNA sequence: TGTGCCAGCAGTTTAGAGCGGGGGGGCTTTACCGGGGAGCTGTTTTTT. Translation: CASSLERGGFTGELFF.